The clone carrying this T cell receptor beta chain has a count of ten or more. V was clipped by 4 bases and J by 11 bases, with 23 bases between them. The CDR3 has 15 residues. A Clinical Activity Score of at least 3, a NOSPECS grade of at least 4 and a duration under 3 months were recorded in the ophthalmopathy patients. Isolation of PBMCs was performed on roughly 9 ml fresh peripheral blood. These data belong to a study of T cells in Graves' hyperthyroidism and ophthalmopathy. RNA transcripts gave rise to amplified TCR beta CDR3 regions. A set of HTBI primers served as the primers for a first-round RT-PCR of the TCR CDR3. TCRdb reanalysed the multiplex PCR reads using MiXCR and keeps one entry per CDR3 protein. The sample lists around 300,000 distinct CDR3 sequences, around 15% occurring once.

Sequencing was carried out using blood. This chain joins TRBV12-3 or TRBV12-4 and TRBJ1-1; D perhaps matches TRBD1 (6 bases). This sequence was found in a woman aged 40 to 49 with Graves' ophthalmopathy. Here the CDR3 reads CASSSRGGSHGEAFF. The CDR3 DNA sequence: TGTGCCAGCAGTTCCCGGGGGGGCTCACACGGTGAGGCTTTCTTT.